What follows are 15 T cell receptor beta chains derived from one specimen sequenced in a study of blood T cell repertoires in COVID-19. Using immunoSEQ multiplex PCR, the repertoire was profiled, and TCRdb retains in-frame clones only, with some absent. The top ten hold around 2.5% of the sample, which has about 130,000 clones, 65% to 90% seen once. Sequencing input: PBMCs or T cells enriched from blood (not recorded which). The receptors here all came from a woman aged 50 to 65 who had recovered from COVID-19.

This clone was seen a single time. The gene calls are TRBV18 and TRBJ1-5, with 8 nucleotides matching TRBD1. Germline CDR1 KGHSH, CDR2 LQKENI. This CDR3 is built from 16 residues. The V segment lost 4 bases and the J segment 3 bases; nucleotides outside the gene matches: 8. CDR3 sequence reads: CASSLKVDRDNQPQHF. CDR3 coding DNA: TGTGCCAGCTCACTAAAGGTGGACAGGGACAATCAGCCCCAGCATTTT.

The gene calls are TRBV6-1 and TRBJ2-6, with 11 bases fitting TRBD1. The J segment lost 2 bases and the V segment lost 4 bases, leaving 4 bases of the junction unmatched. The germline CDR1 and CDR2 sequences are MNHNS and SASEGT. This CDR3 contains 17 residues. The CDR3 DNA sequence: TGTGCCAGCAGTGGGACAGGGGGCGCCCCTGGGGCCAACGTCCTGACTTTC. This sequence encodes CASSGTGGAPGANVLTF.

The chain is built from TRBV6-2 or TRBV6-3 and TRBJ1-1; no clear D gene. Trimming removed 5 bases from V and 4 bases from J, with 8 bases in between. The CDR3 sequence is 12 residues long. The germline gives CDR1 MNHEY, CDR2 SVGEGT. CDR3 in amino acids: CASSTGVTEAFF. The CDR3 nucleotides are TGTGCCAGCAGTACCGGGGTCACTGAAGCTTTCTTT.

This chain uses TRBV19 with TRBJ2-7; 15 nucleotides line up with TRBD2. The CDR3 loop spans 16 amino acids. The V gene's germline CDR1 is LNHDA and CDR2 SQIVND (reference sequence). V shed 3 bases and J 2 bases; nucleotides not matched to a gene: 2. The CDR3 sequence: CASSMGLAGGPYEQYF. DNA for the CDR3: TGTGCCAGTAGTATGGGACTAGCGGGGGGCCCCTACGAGCAGTACTTC.

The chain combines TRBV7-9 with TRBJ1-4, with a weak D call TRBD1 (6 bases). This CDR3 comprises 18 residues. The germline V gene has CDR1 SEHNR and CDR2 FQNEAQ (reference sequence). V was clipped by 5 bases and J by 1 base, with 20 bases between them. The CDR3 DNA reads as TGTGCCAGCAGCCCTAGTCCCTCGACAGGCCTAACTAATGAAAAACTGTTTTTT. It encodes CASSPSPSTGLTNEKLFF.

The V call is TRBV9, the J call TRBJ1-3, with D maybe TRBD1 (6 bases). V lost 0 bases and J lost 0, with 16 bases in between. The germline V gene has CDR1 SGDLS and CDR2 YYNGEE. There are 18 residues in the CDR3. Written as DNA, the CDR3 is TGTGCCAGCAGCGTAGTAGCTACGGACAGATCCTCTGGAAACACCATATATTTT. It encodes CASSVVATDRSSGNTIYF.

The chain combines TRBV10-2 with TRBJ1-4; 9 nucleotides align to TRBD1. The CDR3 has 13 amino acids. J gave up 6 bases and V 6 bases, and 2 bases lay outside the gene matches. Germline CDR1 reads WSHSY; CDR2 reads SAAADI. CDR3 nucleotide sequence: TGCGCCAGCAGACAGGGGGCCGATGAAAAACTGTTTTTT. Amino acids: CASRQGADEKLFF.

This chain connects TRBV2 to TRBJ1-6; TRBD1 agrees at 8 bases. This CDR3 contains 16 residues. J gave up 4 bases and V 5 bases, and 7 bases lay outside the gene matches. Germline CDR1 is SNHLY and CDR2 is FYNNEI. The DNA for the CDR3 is TGTGCCAGCAGTCGTGGACAGGGTGTTTATAATTCACCCCTCCACTTT. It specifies CASSRGQGVYNSPLHF.

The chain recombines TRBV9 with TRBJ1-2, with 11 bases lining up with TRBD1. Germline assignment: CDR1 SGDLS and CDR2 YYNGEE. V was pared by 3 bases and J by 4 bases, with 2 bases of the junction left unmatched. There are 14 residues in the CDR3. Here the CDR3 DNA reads TGTGCCAGCAGCGGGACAGGGGGCTCCTATGGCTACACCTTC. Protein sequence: CASSGTGGSYGYTF.

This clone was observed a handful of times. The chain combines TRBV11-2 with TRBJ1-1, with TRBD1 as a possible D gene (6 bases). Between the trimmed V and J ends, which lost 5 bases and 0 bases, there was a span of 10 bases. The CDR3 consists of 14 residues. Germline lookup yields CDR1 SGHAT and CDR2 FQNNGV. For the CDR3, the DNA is TGTGCCAGCAGCCCAGGGACAATGAACACTGAAGCTTTCTTT. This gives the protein CASSPGTMNTEAFF.

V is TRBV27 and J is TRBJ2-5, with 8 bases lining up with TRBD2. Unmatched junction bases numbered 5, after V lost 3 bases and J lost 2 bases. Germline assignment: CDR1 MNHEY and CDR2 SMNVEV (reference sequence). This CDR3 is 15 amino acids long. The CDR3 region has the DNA TGTGCCAGCAGTTTGGCGGGGGGAAGTCAAGAGACCCAGTACTTC. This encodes CASSLAGGSQETQYF.

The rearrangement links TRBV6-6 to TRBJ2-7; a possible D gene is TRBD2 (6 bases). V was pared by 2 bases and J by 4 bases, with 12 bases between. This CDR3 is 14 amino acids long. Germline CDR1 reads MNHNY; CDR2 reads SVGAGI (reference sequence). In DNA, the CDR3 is TGTGCCAGCAGTTACGCAGGGAGGAAATACGAGCAGTACTTC. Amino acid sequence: CASSYAGRKYEQYF.

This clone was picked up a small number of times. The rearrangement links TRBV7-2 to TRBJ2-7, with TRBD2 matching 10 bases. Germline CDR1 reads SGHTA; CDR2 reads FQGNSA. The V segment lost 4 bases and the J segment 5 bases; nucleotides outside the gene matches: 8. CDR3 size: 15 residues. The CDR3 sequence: CASSSPGLAIHEQYF. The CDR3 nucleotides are TGTGCCAGCAGCTCCCCGGGACTAGCGATCCACGAGCAGTACTTC.

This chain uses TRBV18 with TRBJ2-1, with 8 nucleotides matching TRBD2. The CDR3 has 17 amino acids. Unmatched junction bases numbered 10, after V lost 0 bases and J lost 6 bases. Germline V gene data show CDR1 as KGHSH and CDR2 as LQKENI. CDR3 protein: CASSPPSTGGGRNEQFF. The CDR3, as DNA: TGTGCCAGCTCACCACCTTCTACCGGGGGGGGCCGCAATGAGCAGTTCTTC.

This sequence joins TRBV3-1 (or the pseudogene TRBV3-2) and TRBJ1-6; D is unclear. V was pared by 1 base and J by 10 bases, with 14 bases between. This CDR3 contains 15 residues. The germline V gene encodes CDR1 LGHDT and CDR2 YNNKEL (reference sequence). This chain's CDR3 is CASSQVSAVTSPLHF. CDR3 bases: TGTGCCAGCAGCCAAGTTTCGGCGGTAACCTCACCCCTCCACTTT.